The 10 T cell receptor beta chains below come from one sample, sequenced in a study of T-cell memory formation after mild COVID-19. MiXCR, run by TCRdb on the 5' RACE reads, gives a single entry per CDR3 protein. The table lists roughly 300,000 distinct CDR3 sequences, roughly 8.2% of them singletons. Sequencing input: PBMCs or a T cell subset sorted from them (not recorded which). The receptors were sampled from a man younger than 30 who had mild COVID-19 (a few samples of this study predate the infection). Cell type and time point are not known.

This clonotype was detected only a few times. This chain joins TRBV7-9 and TRBJ1-4; D uncertain. Germline CDR1 SEHNR, CDR2 FQNEAQ (reference sequence). Trimming stripped 1 base from V and 3 bases from J, with 15 bases between. The CDR3 contains 17 residues. The CDR3 DNA reads as TGTGCCAGCAGCTTAGGGTTTCGATCCGATTCTAATGAAAAACTGTTTTTT. Residues: CASSLGFRSDSNEKLFF.

This clonotype was seen more than once but under ten times. The chain has TRBV6-2 or TRBV6-3 and TRBJ2-7; 8 bases line up with TRBD1. This CDR3 is built from 14 residues. The V gene's germline CDR1 is MNHEY and CDR2 SVGEGT. V shed 6 bases, J shed 3 bases, and the junction held 7 bases outside the gene matches. The CDR3 sequence is CASRDGTGYYEQYF. In DNA, the CDR3 is TGTGCCAGCAGGGATGGGACAGGATACTACGAGCAGTACTTC.

This clonotype was counted a few times. The chain recombines TRBV7-9 with TRBJ2-7; a weak D match, TRBD1 (6 bases). Looked up from germline, CDR1 is SEHNR and CDR2 is FQNEAQ (reference sequence). The CDR3 spans 14 residues. V gave up 5 bases and J gave up 4 bases, with 15 bases separating them. The CDR3 loop reads CASSATGHSYEQYV. CDR3 sequence (DNA): TGTGCCAGCAGCGCTACGGGACATAGTTACGAGCAGTACGTC.

This clonotype was observed a few times. The chain uses TRBV7-9 and TRBJ2-7; 7 bases agree with TRBD1. Germline V CDR1 and CDR2: SEHNR, FQNEAQ (reference sequence). V dropped 2 bases and J dropped 4; count of bases not matched to a gene: 20. The CDR3 extends over 19 amino acids. This CDR3 is CASSLLRQGDPKAIYEQYF. The CDR3 region has the DNA TGTGCCAGCAGCTTATTGAGACAGGGTGACCCAAAAGCTATATACGAGCAGTACTTC. Supplemented by reference TRBV7-9 and TRBJ2-7, the full variable domain reads DTGVSQNPRHKITKRGQNVTFRCDPISEHNRLYWYRQTLGQGPEFLTYFQNEAQLEKSRLLSDRFSAERPKGSFSTLEIQRTEQGDSAMYLCASSLLRQGDPKAIYEQYFGPGTRLTVT.

Many counts were recorded for this clonotype. V and J are TRBV5-1 and TRBJ2-1; TRBD1 matches 8 bases. The length of the CDR3 is 16 residues. The V gene end was trimmed by 3 bases and the J gene end by 7 bases; junction bases not matched to a gene: 12. Germline loops: CDR1 SGHRS, CDR2 YFSETQ. CDR3 in amino acids: CASSWGPRGLGNEQFF. CDR3 nucleotides: TGCGCCAGCAGCTGGGGACCCAGGGGGCTAGGAAATGAGCAGTTCTTC. Combining the CDR3 with reference TRBV5-1 and TRBJ2-1 gives the whole variable domain KAGVTQTPRYLIKTRGQQVTLSCSPISGHRSVSWYQQTPGQGLQFLFEYFSETQRNKGNFPGRFSGRQFSNSRSEMNVSTLELGDSALYLCASSWGPRGLGNEQFFGPGTRLTVL.

On this clonotype itself: A read error may explain this, as a much larger clone is one base away. The chain combines TRBV7-6 with TRBJ2-2, with D unclear. Germline values: CDR1 SGHVS, CDR2 FNYEAQ. The CDR3 is made up of 13 amino acids. The V and J ends lost 2 bases and 4 bases respectively, with 5 bases between them. The CDR3 reads CASSLYTTGELFF. The CDR3 DNA is TGTGCCAGCAGCTTATACACCACCGGGGAGCTGTTTTTT. The full variable domain, its missing parts supplied by reference TRBV7-6 and TRBJ2-2, is GAGVSQSPRYKVTKRGQDVALRCDPISGHVSLYWYRQALGQGPEFLTYFNYEAQQDKSGLPNDRFSAERPEGSISTLTIQRTEQRDSAMYRCASSLYTTGELFFGEGSRLTVL.

The chain recombines TRBV7-3 with TRBJ2-3, with 7 nucleotides matching TRBD1. This CDR3 has 14 residues. The germline V gene encodes CDR1 SGHTA and CDR2 FQGTGA. Unmatched junction bases numbered 1, after V lost 4 bases and J lost 0 bases. CDR3 sequence reads: CASSSGQSTDTQYF. For the CDR3, the DNA is TGTGCCAGCAGCTCGGGACAGAGCACAGATACGCAGTATTTT.

This chain connects TRBV2 to TRBJ2-7; 10 nucleotides match TRBD2. The CDR3 has 16 amino acids. V lost 0 bases and J lost 3; bases outside the gene matches: 5. CDR1 SNHLY and CDR2 FYNNEI come from the germline V gene. In DNA, the CDR3 is TGTGCCAGCAGTGAAGCGGGCCTAGCGGGAGTCTACGAGCAGTACTTC. It specifies CASSEAGLAGVYEQYF.

This clonotype was seen ten or more times. V and J are TRBV12-3 or TRBV12-4 and TRBJ2-1; TRBD2 aligns across 15 bases. The CDR3 totals 15 residues. V gave up 6 bases and J gave up 7 bases; unmatched junction bases: 4. Here the CDR3 DNA reads TGTGCCAGCAGGGGACTAGCGGGGGGCGAGAATGAGCAGTTCTTC. Translated, it gives CASRGLAGGENEQFF.

V gene TRBV13 combines with J gene TRBJ2-3; maybe TRBD2 (5 bases). The V end lost 5 bases, the J end lost 9 bases, and 12 bases lay between the germline ends. CDR3 length: 12 residues. CDR1 is PRHDT, CDR2 FYEKMQ, per germline (reference sequence). The DNA of the CDR3 is TGTGCCAGCAGCGCGGGCCGAACGACGCAGTATTTT. This translates into CASSAGRTTQYF.